This TCR beta chain appears in the sequencing data of a study of technical replicates of blood from a handful of donors. Between the trimmed V and J ends, which lost 6 bases and 12 bases, there was a span of 18 bases. The germline V gene has CDR1 MDHEN and CDR2 SYDVKM. The CDR3 length is 13 residues. Generated by immunoSEQ multiplex PCR, the TCRdb table keeps only in-frame clones and is missing some. The sample consists of tens of thousands of clones, about 95% of them appearing once. The sequenced sample consisted of T cells isolated from PBMCs. The chain is built from TRBV28 and TRBJ2-1; D not certain. This clonotype originated in a human donor in good health. CDR3 DNA: TGTGCCAGCAGGGAGAGTCTAGTTTTAATGCAGTTCTTC. It specifies CASRESLVLMQFF.